The count of the clone carrying this T cell receptor (beta chain) is one. This specimen comes from a study of PD-L1 blockade in urothelial cancer. Overall study context: T cells were recovered from blood samples at a median of around 130,000.

Sequenced by immunoSEQ multiplex PCR; TCRdb stores in-frame clones only, minus some. The sample carries tens of thousands of clones, 84% recorded once. From germline, CDR1 is SGHVS and CDR2 FNYEAQ. Trimming at V came to 1 base and at J to 2 bases, leaving 3 bases not matched to a gene. The CDR3 runs to 15 residues. The time point here: pretreatment peripheral blood. This sequence joins TRBV7-6 and TRBJ2-5; 8 positions match TRBD1. The specimen comprised PBMCs, sampled around atezolizumab (anti-PD-L1) treatment. The sequence derives from a man aged 55 to 70 with urothelial cancer. The DNA for the CDR3 is TGTGCCAGCAGCTTAGGATGGACAGGGCAAGAGACCCAGTACTTC. Translation: CASSLGWTGQETQYF.